These 5 T cell receptor beta chains originate from one sample sequenced in a study of T cell repertoires in cytomegalovirus infection. Their antigens are not known. Using its own MiXCR run on the reads, TCRdb lists one record per CDR3 protein. The sample yields approximately 310,000 distinct CDR3 sequences, roughly 25% seen once. The input for sequencing was cultured PBMCs, taken from culture after CMV antigen stimulation. The origin of the receptors is a human donor in good health (CMV status not recorded). Some clones in this sample may be carry-over from other donors' samples.

This clonotype was seen just once. The junction differs from germline at one of its ends, possibly a read error. The chain employs TRBV20-1 and TRBJ2-7, with 7 nucleotides matching TRBD2. CDR1 DFQATT and CDR2 SNEGSKA come from the germline V gene (reference sequence). The CDR3 is 14 amino acids. The CDR3 nucleotides read TGCAGTGCCGGGGCGACTAGCCGATCCTACGAGCAGTGCTTC. It specifies CSAGATSRSYEQCF.

The chain is built from TRBV4-3 and TRBJ2-3; the D gene could be TRBD1 or TRBD2 (5 bases each). The CDR3 is 17 amino acids. The V gene's germline CDR1 is LGHNA and CDR2 YSLEER. V was trimmed by 1 base and J by 2 bases, leaving 16 bases between them. For the CDR3, the DNA is TGCGCCAGCAGCCAAGCTATTCAGGGACCTTTCACAGATACGCAGTATTTT. This gives the protein CASSQAIQGPFTDTQYF.

This clonotype was observed at least ten times. V is TRBV6-2 or TRBV6-3 and J is TRBJ2-5; D assignment may be TRBD1 or TRBD2 (5 bases each). CDR1 and CDR2 (germline): MNHEY, SVGEGT. Trimming took off 7 bases at V and 4 bases at J, with 16 bases between the two ends. The CDR3 is 14 residues long. The CDR3 loop reads CASTSRLRGETQYF. CDR3 sequence (DNA): TGTGCCAGCACGTCGAGGTTGAGGGGAGAGACCCAGTACTTC.

This chain connects TRBV27 to TRBJ2-2; D gene unclear. This CDR3 is built from 14 residues. The germline gives CDR1 MNHEY, CDR2 SMNVEV (reference sequence). V lost 7 bases to trimming and J lost 0 bases, with 9 bases between them. The CDR3 DNA follows: TGTGCCAGCACCCTCAATCCGAACACCGGGGAGCTGTTTTTT. Protein: CASTLNPNTGELFF.

The chain has TRBV4-2 and TRBJ1-3; D is unresolved. Deletions cut 2 bases from V and 10 bases from J, with 15 bases between. The CDR3 is 14 residues long. Germline V gene data show CDR1 as LGHNA and CDR2 as YNFKEQ. The CDR3 DNA is TGTGCCAGCAGCCAACCCTCGGCCCGAGAGACCATATATTTT. Protein: CASSQPSARETIYF.